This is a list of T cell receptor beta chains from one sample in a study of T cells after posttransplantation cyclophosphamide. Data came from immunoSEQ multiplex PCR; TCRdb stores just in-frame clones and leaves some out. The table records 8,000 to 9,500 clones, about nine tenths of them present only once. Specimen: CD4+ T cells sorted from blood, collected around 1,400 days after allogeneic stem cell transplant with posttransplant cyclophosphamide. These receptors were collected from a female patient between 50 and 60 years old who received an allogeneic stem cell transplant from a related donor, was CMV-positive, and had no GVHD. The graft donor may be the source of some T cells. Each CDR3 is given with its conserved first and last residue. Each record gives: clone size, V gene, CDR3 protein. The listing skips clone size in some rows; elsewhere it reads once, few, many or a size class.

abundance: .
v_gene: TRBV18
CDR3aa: CASAEQGRGTGNTEAFF

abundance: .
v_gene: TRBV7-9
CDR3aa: CASSLLGTSGGYNEQFF

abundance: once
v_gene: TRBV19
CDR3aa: CASSTVLFYEQYF

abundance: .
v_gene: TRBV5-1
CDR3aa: CASSPLAGARGELFF

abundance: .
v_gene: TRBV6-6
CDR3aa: CASRSTLSSYNSPLHF

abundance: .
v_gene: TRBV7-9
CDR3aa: CASSIGIAGALQDTQYF

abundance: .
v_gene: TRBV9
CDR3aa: CASSARTSGRPDTGELFF

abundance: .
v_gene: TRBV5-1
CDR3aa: CASKREGDTQYF

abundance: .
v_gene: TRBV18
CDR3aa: CASSPRSGQGGYNEQFF

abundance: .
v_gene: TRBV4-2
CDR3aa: CASSRGSAGGRANEQFF

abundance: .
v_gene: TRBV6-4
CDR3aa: CASSEGGGLEQYF

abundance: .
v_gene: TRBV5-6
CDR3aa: CASSLKLAGAYEQYF

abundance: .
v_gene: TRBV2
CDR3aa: CASERVSGANVLTF

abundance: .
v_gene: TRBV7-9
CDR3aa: CASSLGQGGGYTF

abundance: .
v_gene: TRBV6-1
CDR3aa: CASSARRTGSYNQPQHF

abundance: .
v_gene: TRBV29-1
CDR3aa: CSVSQTSFYEQYF

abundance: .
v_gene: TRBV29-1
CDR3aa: CSVHGDRGNMNYGYTF

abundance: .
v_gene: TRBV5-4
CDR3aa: CASSIDRGVYNEQFF

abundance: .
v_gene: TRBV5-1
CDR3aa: CASSQGTATNYGYTF

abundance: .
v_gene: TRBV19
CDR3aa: CASTPGTGANVLTF

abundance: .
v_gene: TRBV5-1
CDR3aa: CASSSRQGGTGELFF

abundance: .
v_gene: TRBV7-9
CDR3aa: CASSPRQGLREKLFF

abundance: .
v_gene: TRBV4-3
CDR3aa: CASSPSRNEQFF

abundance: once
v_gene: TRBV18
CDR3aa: CASLGAGTNTGELFF

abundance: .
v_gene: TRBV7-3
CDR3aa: CASSQRDNIMYF

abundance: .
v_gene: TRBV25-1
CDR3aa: CASSPREYTGELFF

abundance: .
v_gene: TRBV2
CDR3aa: CASRQGPSYEQYF

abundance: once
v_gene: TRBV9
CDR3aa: CASSVEGGTSGNEQFF

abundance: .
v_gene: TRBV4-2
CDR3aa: CASSQARGQGYGYTF

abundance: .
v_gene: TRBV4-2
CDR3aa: CASSQDPPGQGLNYGYTF

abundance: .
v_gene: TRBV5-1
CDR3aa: CASSLGQGGGYEQYF

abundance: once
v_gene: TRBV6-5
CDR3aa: CASVSGTDEAFF

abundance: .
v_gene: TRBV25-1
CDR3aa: CASSLERAGGNYGYTF

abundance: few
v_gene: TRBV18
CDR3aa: CASSPPGASGNTIYF

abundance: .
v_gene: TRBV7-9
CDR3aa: CASSLVTVDTF

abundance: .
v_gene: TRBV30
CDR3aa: CAWSPKTGVVNEQYF

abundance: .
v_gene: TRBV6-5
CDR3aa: CASKPSGRKTQYF

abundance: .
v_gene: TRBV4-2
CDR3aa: CASSQISGGLADTQYF

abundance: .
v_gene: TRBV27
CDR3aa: CASSEDRGGNQPQHF

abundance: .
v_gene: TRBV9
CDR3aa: CASSLLAASYNEQFF

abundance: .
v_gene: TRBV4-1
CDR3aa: CASSQDQRAGEKLFF

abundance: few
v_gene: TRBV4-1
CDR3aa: CASSQDKSGQGPKGNTIYF

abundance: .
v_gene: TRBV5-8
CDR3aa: CASSLLDNGGQETQYF

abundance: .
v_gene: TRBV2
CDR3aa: CASSTGTAIIQYF

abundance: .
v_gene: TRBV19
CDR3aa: CASSISSRQGGTEAFF

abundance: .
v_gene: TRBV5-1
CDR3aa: CASGYYRESF

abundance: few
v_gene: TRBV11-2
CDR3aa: CASSLGVGGLGGDGYTF

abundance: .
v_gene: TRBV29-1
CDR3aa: CSAENRTSGRAADTQYF

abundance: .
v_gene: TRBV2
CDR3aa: CASSERWESPLHF

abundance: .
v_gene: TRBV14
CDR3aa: CASSPIRDLPSALHF

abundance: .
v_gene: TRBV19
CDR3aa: CASSIVPAADIYEQYF

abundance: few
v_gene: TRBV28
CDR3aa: CAARTSGIETQYF

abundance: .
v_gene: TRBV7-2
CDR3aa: CASSLGGTGELFF

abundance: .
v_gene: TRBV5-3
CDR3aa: CARRPGAEAFF

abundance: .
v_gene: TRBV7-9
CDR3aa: CASTGAYNEQFF

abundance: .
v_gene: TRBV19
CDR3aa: CASSFGQINQPQHF

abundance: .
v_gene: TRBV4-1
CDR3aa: CASSQDGASGSRADTQYF

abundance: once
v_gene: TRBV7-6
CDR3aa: CASRKLQGPNTGELFF

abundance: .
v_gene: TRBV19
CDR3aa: CASSIRAASGSPSTQYF

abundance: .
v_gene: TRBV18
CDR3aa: CASSPQARGVNTEAFF